The subject of this entry is one T cell receptor (beta chain). Its target antigen remains unknown. Per-base qualities were not stored, and no clone one base away is much larger. This record comes from a study of blood T cell repertoires in COVID-19 (dated by TCRdb to 2020 to 2022). For the wider study: The collaborator samples originated in the United States, Italy and Spain and spanned the acute and convalescent phases of COVID-19. The material from the prospective study consisted of cDNA or gDNA derived from T cells, B-cell-depleted T cells, or PBMCs. Subjects who had been exposed to COVID-19, were actively infected with it, or had recovered from it provided the deeply sampled blood TCRbeta repertoires that made up the dataset. The repertoires were made available in a free public database intended to serve as a resource for research on the immune response to SARS-CoV-2. The samples were drawn from two sources: the first 160 participants of the ongoing ImmuneRACE study, and 1,000 to 1,500 subjects contributed by 6 global collaborators. Sample metadata almost always included a de-identified subject ID, COVID-19 status, age in years and sex. Where available, HLA class I and class II types were obtained from metadata supplied by the sample provider rather than from assay-based typing. What the study reported, not specific to this receptor: Clinical and demographic metadata were provided uncurated, with the amount varying by source and participant.

TCRbeta CDR3 regions were amplified from genomic DNA by means of the immunoSEQ Assay, a bias-controlled multiplex PCR. As for the original processing: The number of nucleated cells in each sample was estimated by amplification of reference gene primers within the assay. To quantify the absolute abundance of each unique TCRbeta CDR3 rearrangement, sequence reads were collapsed and filtered. For each sample, productive Simpson clonality was calculated as the square root of Simpson's diversity index across productive rearrangements. TCRdb stores this immuneACCESS table with in-frame sequences only. Part of the clones is absent; in the studies checked, under half of the shortfall reflects unresolved V genes, and no reason is known for the rest. Clone size and the V and J calls come from that table; the DNA yielded D and trimming. The sample table holds under 60,000 clones, of which approximately 90% were seen once. The top ten hold 28% of the sample.

The germline V gene sets CDR1 to SGHVS and CDR2 to FQNEAQ. V is cut by 1 base and J by 0 bases, and the space between the germline ends is 10 bases. From the cysteine through the phenylalanine, the CDR3 covers 17 amino acids. Just the 51-base CDR3 DNA is kept, in frame starting at base 1. Whole blood was collected in K2EDTA tubes by collaborating institutions according to the institutions' own protocols. For TCRbeta analysis, collaborator samples were shipped as frozen whole blood, as isolated PBMCs, or as DNA extracted from either sample type. The receptor's source is a woman older than 75 with acute or convalescent COVID-19. Recombination joined TRBV7-8 with TRBJ1-6; TRBD1 is a possible D gene, resting on 5 matching bases. The sequencing input was peripheral blood. The bases are TGTGCCAGCAGCTTAGTTGGACACAGCTCCTATAATTCACCCCTCCACTTT. It encodes CASSLVGHSSYNSPLHF. Here the CDR3 is joined to the reference TRBV7-8 and TRBJ1-6 genes, and the full variable domain is: GAGVSQSPRYKVAKRGQDVALRCDPISGHVSLFWYQQALGQGPEFLTYFQNEAQLDKSGLPSDRFFAERPEGSVSTLKIQRTQQEDSAVYLCASSLVGHSSYNSPLHFGNGTRLTVT.